One sample yielded the 7 T cell receptor beta chains listed below, sequenced in a study of cytomegalovirus exposure and HLA in healthy donors. Use of 60 Vbeta and 13 Jbeta primers characterized the PCR. Clones were sequenced by immunoSEQ multiplex PCR, and TCRdb holds only the in-frame ones, with some missing. The table has about 130,000 clones, around three quarters seen once. The specimen sequenced was PBMCs. All receptors derive from a man in his forties or fifties in good health and CMV-seropositive.

This rearrangement joins TRBV18 to TRBJ1-6; 9 nucleotides line up with TRBD1. Per the germline V gene, CDR1 is KGHSH and CDR2 is LQKENI. The CDR3 consists of 15 residues. The V and J ends lost 6 bases and 10 bases, in that order; junction bases with no gene match: 10. The CDR3 region has the DNA TGTGCCAGCTCTCCTCCGGGACAGGGAAGATCACCCCTCCACTTT. It yields the protein CASSPPGQGRSPLHF.

The gene calls are TRBV6-1 and TRBJ2-1; 12 nucleotides align to TRBD2. Per germline, CDR1 MNHNS and CDR2 SASEGT. V was pared by 5 bases and J by 3 bases, with 2 bases of the junction left unmatched. CDR3 length: 15 amino acids. CDR3 residues: CASSPTSGSYNEQFF. The CDR3 nucleotides read TGTGCCAGCAGTCCGACTAGCGGGAGCTACAATGAGCAGTTCTTC.

The chain carries TRBV7-8 and TRBJ2-4; maybe TRBD1 (5 bases). The CDR3 sequence is 12 residues long. The germline CDR1 and CDR2 sequences are SGHVS and FQNEAQ. Trimming left V 5 bases short and J 15 bases short, with 17 bases between. The CDR3 protein is CASSQAQGRLYF. DNA for the CDR3: TGTGCCAGCAGCCAAGCCCAGGGCCGCCTGTACTTC.

V and J are TRBV28 and TRBJ2-5; perhaps TRBD2 as D (5 bases). Trimming left V 4 bases short and J 4 bases short, with 16 bases between. Germline V gene data show CDR1 as MDHEN and CDR2 as SYDVKM. CDR3 length: 15 residues. The CDR3 loop is CASSSLDPGGETQYF. The CDR3 DNA reads TGTGCCAGCAGTTCTCTCGACCCCGGAGGAGAGACCCAGTACTTC.

Note on this clone: The junction shows a germline mismatch at one end, possibly a read error. The J gene is TRBJ2-5, the V gene TRBV13, with D perhaps TRBD2 (6 bases). Germline V gene data show CDR1 as PRHDT and CDR2 as FYEKMQ (reference sequence). This CDR3 is built from 14 residues. The CDR3 DNA reads TGTGCCAGCAGTTACCGCGGGGCGCAAGGGACCCAGTACTTC. Its translation: CASSYRGAQGTQYF. The complete variable domain, with remaining parts taken from reference TRBV13 and TRBJ2-5, reads AAGVIQSPRHLIKEKRETATLKCYPIPRHDTVYWYQQGPGQDPQFLISFYEKMQSDKGSIPDRFSAQQFSDYHSELNMSSLELGDSALYFCASSYRGAQGTQYFGPGTRLLVL.

The CDR3 reads CASIPSRGWFHEQYF. CDR3 DNA: TGTGCCAGCATCCCAAGCCGAGGGTGGTTCCACGAGCAGTACTTC. The rearrangement uses TRBV27 and TRBJ2-7; D perhaps matches TRBD2 (5 bases). The CDR3 is 15 amino acids. Germline CDR1 reads MNHEY; CDR2 reads SMNVEV (reference sequence). V was clipped by 7 bases and J by 5 bases, with 21 bases between them.

This clone was seen a handful of times. The genes are TRBV6-1 and TRBJ2-3; D perhaps matches TRBD2 (5 bases). The V gene lost 8 bases and the J gene lost 6 bases, with 12 bases spanning the gap. The CDR3 is 12 residues long. Germline V CDR1 and CDR2: MNHNS, SASEGT. CDR3 nucleotides: TGTGCCAGCTCGCGGAGAGGGGATACGCAGTATTTT. Translated, it gives CASSRRGDTQYF.